The 9 T cell receptor beta chains listed next were all sequenced from one sample in a study of T-cell memory formation after mild COVID-19. Via MiXCR, TCRdb re-called the 5' RACE reads, giving one row per CDR3 protein. The repertoire has 550,000 to 650,000 distinct CDR3 sequences, around a sixth of them found once; the top ten carry just over 8%. The source material was PBMCs or a T cell subset sorted from them (not recorded which). The receptors here all came from an adult woman who had mild COVID-19 (a few samples of this study predate the infection). Cell type and time point are not known.

The sample holds a few counts of this clonotype. This chain links TRBV5-8 with TRBJ1-3; the D is unclear. V was cut by 3 bases and J by 3 bases, with 16 bases left in between. The CDR3 has 16 amino acids. Germline CDR1 and CDR2: SGHTS and YDEGEE. This CDR3 is CASSSLVQNIGNTIYF. The CDR3 nucleotides are TGTGCCAGCAGCTCCCTTGTGCAGAACATTGGAAACACCATATATTTT.

V is TRBV18 and J is TRBJ2-3, with D tentatively TRBD1 (6 bases). Trimming took 3 bases from V and 4 from J, leaving 8 bases between them. The CDR3 is 13 amino acids. CDR1 is KGHSH and CDR2 is LQKENI in the germline V gene. CDR3 DNA: TGTGCCAGCTCACCGGGACAAGCAGATACGCAGTATTTT. Protein sequence: CASSPGQADTQYF.

This clonotype was seen more than once but under ten times. This chain connects TRBV19 to TRBJ1-1; weak D call: TRBD1 (5 bases). Germline V gene sequence: CDR1 LNHDA, CDR2 SQIVND (reference sequence). V lost 6 bases to trimming and J lost 1 base, with 12 bases between them. The CDR3 totals 14 residues. Here the CDR3 reads CASRMRGWNTEAFF. CDR3 coding DNA: TGTGCCAGTAGGATGCGGGGGTGGAACACTGAAGCTTTCTTT.

The rearrangement links TRBV10-3 to TRBJ2-5; D possibly corresponds to TRBD1 (6 bases). The CDR3 loop spans 15 amino acids. Germline V CDR1 and CDR2: ENHRY, SYGVKD. V lost 4 bases, J lost 5 bases, and 17 bases lay in between. CDR3 bases: TGTGCCATCAGTGGTCCAGGGGCCCCAGGGGAGACCCAGTACTTC. Translated, it gives CAISGPGAPGETQYF.

This clonotype was recorded a few times. V gene TRBV10-3 combines with J gene TRBJ2-1, with 9 positions matching TRBD1. The germline V gene encodes CDR1 ENHRY and CDR2 SYGVKD. V trimming: 5 bases; J trimming: 8 bases; junction bases outside the gene matches: 7. The CDR3 has 14 amino acids. The CDR3 region is CAISLGQGGDEQFF. CDR3 bases: TGTGCCATCAGTTTGGGACAGGGAGGCGATGAGCAGTTCTTC.

This clonotype was recorded a few times. The rearrangement joins TRBV12-3 or TRBV12-4 to TRBJ2-1; no reliable D call. This CDR3 region has 16 residues. With 7 bases removed from V and 3 bases from J, the gap between germline ends came to 19 bases. CDR3 coding DNA: TGTGCCAGCATTCGATACAGCCCCACATTCTACAATGAGCAGTTCTTC. Translating gives CASIRYSPTFYNEQFF.

The chain recombines TRBV11-3 with TRBJ1-4, with TRBD1 as a possible D gene (5 bases). There are 20 residues in the CDR3. Trimming cost V 0 bases and J 7 bases, with 27 bases left between them. The germline gives CDR1 SGHNT, CDR2 YENEEA. CDR3 DNA: TGTGCCAGCAGCTTAGAACCAGATCCGTACTCCCGACAGCAGATTGAAAAACTGTTTTTT. The encoded protein is CASSLEPDPYSRQQIEKLFF.

This chain links TRBV4-3 with TRBJ2-1; 7 positions match TRBD1. Germline-derived CDR1 and CDR2 are LGHNA and YSLEER. The CDR3 contains 16 residues. The trim removed 3 bases at V and 9 bases at J, leaving 14 bases unmatched. CDR3 sequence (DNA): TGCGCCAGCAGCCAGTCCGGGACAGTCGGGGATCCTGAGCAGTTCTTC. Translating gives CASSQSGTVGDPEQFF.

The V gene is TRBV27, the J gene TRBJ1-2; tentatively, D is TRBD1 (6 bases). Germline V gives CDR1 MNHEY, CDR2 SMNVEV (reference sequence). V lost 2 bases to trimming and J lost 4 bases, with 14 bases between them. The CDR3 has 15 amino acids. The CDR3 loop is CASSLNGRTVYGYTF. CDR3 nucleotide sequence: TGTGCCAGCAGTTTAAATGGTAGGACAGTCTATGGCTACACCTTC.